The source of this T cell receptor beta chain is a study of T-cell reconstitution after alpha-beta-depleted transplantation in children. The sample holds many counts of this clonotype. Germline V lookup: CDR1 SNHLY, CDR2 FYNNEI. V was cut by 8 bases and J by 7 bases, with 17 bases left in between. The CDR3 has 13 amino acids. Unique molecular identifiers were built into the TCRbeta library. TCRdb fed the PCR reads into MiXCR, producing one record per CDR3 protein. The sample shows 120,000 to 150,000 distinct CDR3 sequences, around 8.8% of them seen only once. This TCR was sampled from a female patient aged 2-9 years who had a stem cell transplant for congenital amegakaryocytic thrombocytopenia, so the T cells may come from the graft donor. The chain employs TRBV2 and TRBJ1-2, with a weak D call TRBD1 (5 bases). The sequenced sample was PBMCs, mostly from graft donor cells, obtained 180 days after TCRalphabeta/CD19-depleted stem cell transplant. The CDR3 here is CASGRDGNGGYTF. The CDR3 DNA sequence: TGTGCCAGCGGCCGGGACGGAAACGGTGGCTACACCTTC.